The sequence of this TCR beta chain was determined in a study of CD8 T cells in Susac syndrome. RNA totalling roughly 0.5 to 1 ug underwent reverse transcription with random hexamers. By means of immunoSEQ multiplex PCR, TCR beta CDR3 spanning 54 Vbeta and 13 Jbeta underwent amplification. In TCRdb, the immunoSEQ multiplex PCR reads were re-called with MiXCR into one record per CDR3 protein. This table holds a few hundred thousand distinct CDR3 sequences, about 92% found once. The multiple sclerosis controls were treatment-naive patients affected by stable or active relapsing-remitting disease. TEMRA cells were FACS-enriched, while CD8+ and CD4+ T cells were negatively isolated. With V trimmed by 6 bases and J by 3 bases, 16 bases remained unmatched. The CDR3 loop spans 17 amino acids. Germline V CDR1 and CDR2: MNHNS, SASEGT.

This chain joins TRBV6-1 and TRBJ1-2; 7 bases agree with TRBD1. Sequences were obtained from CD4+ T cells from PBMCs. The sequence was obtained from a human donor with multiple sclerosis. CDR3 residues: CASSMGQNIRPHYGYTF. The CDR3, as DNA: TGTGCCAGCAGCATGGGACAGAACATCCGGCCCCACTATGGCTACACCTTC.